This TCR beta chain was documented in a study of CD4 T cells in relation to SARS-CoV-2 and coronaviruses. Turning to the study itself: A couple of subjects were Hispanic; patients were about eight males and a handful of females. Findings of the study overall: According to naive versus memory sequencing, detected responses are memory recall, not newly primed.

The germline gives CDR1 MNHEY, CDR2 SVGAGI. The CDR3 covers 15 residues. Trimming took 2 bases from V and 3 from J; bases not matched to a gene: 1. For this clone: The target antigen is unknown.

Sequenced by immunoSEQ multiplex PCR; TCRdb stores in-frame clones only, minus some. The repertoire holds roughly 45,000 clones, with roughly four fifths as singletons. The sequence was collected from an adult with COVID-19. Specimen: naive CD4+ T cells from PBMCs, cultured in vitro. Specified subset: naive CD4+ T cells isolated by negative enrichment. This chain connects TRBV6-5 to TRBJ2-2, with TRBD2 matching over 9 bases. The chain's CDR3 is CASSYGTSHTGELFF. The CDR3 nucleotides read TGTGCCAGCAGTTACGGGACTAGCCACACCGGGGAGCTGTTTTTT.